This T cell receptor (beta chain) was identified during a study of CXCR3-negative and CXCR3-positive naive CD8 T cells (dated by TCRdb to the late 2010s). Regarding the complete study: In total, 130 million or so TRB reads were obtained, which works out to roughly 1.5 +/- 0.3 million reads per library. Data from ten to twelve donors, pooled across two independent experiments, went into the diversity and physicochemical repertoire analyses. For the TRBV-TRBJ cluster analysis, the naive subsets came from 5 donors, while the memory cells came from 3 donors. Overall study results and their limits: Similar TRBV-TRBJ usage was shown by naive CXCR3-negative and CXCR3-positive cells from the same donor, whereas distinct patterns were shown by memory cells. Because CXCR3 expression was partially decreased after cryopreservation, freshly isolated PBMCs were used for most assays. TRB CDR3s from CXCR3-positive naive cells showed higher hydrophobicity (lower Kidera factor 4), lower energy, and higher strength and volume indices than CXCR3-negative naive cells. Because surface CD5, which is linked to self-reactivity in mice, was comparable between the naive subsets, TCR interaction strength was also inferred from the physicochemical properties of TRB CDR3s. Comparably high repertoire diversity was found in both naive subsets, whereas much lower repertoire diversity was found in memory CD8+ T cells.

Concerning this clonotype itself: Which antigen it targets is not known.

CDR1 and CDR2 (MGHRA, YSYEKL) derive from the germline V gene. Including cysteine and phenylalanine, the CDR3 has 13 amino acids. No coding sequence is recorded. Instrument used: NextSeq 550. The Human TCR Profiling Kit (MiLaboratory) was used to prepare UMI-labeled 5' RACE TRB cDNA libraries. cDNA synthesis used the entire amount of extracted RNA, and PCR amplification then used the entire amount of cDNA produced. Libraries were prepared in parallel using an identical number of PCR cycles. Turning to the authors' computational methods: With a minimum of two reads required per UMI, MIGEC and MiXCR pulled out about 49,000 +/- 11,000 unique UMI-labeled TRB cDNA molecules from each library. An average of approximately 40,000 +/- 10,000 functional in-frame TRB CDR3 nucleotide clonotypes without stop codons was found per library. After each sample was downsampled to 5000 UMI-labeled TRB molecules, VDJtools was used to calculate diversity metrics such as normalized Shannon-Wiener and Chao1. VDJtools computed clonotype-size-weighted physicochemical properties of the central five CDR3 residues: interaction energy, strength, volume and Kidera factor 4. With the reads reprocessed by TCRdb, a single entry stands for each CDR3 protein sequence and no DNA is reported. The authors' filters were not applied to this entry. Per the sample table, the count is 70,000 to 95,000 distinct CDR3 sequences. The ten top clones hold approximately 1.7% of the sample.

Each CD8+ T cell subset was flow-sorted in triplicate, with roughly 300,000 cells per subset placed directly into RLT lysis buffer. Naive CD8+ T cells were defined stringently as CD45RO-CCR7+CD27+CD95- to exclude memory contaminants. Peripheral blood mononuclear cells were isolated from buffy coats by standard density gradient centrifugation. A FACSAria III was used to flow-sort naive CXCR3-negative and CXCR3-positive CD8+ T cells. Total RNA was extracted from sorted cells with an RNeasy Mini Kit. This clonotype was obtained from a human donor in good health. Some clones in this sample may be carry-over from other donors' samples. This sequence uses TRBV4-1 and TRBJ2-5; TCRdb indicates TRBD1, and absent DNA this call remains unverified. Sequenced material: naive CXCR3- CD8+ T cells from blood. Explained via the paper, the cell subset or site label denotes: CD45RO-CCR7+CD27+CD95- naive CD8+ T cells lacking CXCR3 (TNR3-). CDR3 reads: CASSQVPGETQYF.